Presented here are 21 T cell receptor beta chains from one specimen sequenced in a study of T cell responses to AZD1222 COVID-19 vaccine. The protocol was immunoSEQ multiplex PCR, while the TCRdb copy is restricted to in-frame clones and leaves out a portion. The sample yields roughly 200,000 clones, 85% to 90% seen once. The starting material was peripheral blood, obtained on day 0 of AZD1222 vaccination. All receptors come from an adult in good health.

Here the CDR3 reads CASSQEVRGKSSYNEQFF. The CDR3 nucleotides are TGTGCCAGCAGCCAAGAGGTCCGGGGGAAGAGCTCCTACAATGAGCAGTTCTTC. This chain connects TRBV3-1 (or the pseudogene TRBV3-2) to TRBJ2-1, with D possibly being TRBD2 (6 bases). The germline V and J ends were trimmed by 0 bases and 0 bases, with 15 bases remaining between them. CDR3 length: 18 amino acids. CDR1 LGHDT and CDR2 YNNKEL come from the germline V gene (reference sequence).

The chain recombines TRBV3-1 (or the pseudogene TRBV3-2) with TRBJ2-3, with 14 bases fitting TRBD2. J gave up 5 bases and V 3 bases, and 7 bases lay outside the gene matches. This CDR3 is built from 17 residues. Germline CDR1 LGHDT, CDR2 YNNKEL (reference sequence). Here the CDR3 reads CASSQGTSGGQGDTQYF. In DNA form, the CDR3 reads TGTGCCAGCAGCCAGGGGACTAGCGGGGGACAAGGAGATACGCAGTATTTT.

This clone was counted a single time. The V and J genes are TRBV7-3 and TRBJ2-5; 8 nucleotides agree with TRBD2. V lost 5 bases to trimming and J lost 2 bases; unmatched junction nucleotides: 7. CDR3 length: 15 residues. Germline-derived CDR1 and CDR2 are SGHTA and FQGTGA. CDR3: CASSPNGGAQETQYF. CDR3 DNA: TGTGCCAGCAGCCCGAACGGGGGGGCGCAAGAGACCCAGTACTTC.

The V call is TRBV19, the J call TRBJ2-7; D is unclear. Germline lookup yields CDR1 LNHDA and CDR2 SQIVND (reference sequence). This CDR3 region has 13 residues. The V end lost 3 bases, the J end lost 2 bases, and 8 bases lay between the germline ends. The CDR3 region has the DNA TGTGCCAGTAGTATGAAGGGTACCTACGAGCAGTACTTC. This encodes CASSMKGTYEQYF.

The chain recombines TRBV7-6 with TRBJ1-5; TRBD1 aligns across 8 bases. This CDR3 region has 15 residues. Germline V lookup: CDR1 SGHVS, CDR2 FNYEAQ. V was clipped by 1 base and J by 6 bases; unmatched bases: 5. The CDR3 protein is CASSLGQGRGQPQHF. As DNA, the CDR3 is TGTGCCAGCAGCTTAGGACAGGGGAGGGGTCAGCCCCAGCATTTT.

This chain's CDR3 is CASRGQGSDTQYF. Written as DNA, the CDR3 is TGTGCCAGCAGGGGACAGGGCTCAGATACGCAGTATTTT. The chain uses TRBV6-5 and TRBJ2-3; 9 bases map to TRBD1. V was pared by 6 bases and J by 4 bases, with 2 bases of the junction left unmatched. The CDR3 is made up of 13 amino acids. Germline assignment: CDR1 MNHEY and CDR2 SVGAGI.

The J gene is TRBJ2-7, the V gene TRBV6-1; the D gene could be TRBD1 or TRBD2 (5 bases each). V lost 2 bases, J lost 2 bases, and 10 bases lay in between. The CDR3 has 14 amino acids. The germline gives CDR1 MNHNS, CDR2 SASEGT. The DNA for the CDR3 is TGTGCCAGCAGTGAAAGGGACGGTGCCTACGAGCAGTACTTC. Translated: CASSERDGAYEQYF.

This rearrangement joins TRBV5-6 to TRBJ1-3; D is unclear. With 4 bases removed from V and 4 bases from J, the gap between germline ends came to 15 bases. CDR3 size: 15 residues. Per the germline V gene, CDR1 is SGHDT and CDR2 is YYEEEE. The CDR3 bases are TGTGCCAGCAGCGAGTACAGAAGTTGGGGAAACACCATATATTTT. Translating gives CASSEYRSWGNTIYF. Using reference TRBV5-6 and TRBJ1-3 for the parts outside the CDR3, the full variable domain is DAGVTQSPTHLIKTRGQQVTLRCSPKSGHDTVSWYQQALGQGPQFIFQYYEEEERQRGNFPDRFSGHQFPNYSSELNVNALLLGDSALYLCASSEYRSWGNTIYFGEGSWLTVV.

This chain uses TRBV24-1 with TRBJ1-2; a weak D match, TRBD1 (5 bases). Germline lookup yields CDR1 KGHDR and CDR2 SFDVKD. This CDR3 has 14 amino acids. V shed 4 bases and J shed 5 bases, with 13 bases lying between them. The chain's CDR3 is CATSDPGTEYGYTF. The CDR3 nucleotides read TGTGCCACCAGTGACCCCGGGACGGAATATGGCTACACCTTC.

V and J are TRBV3-1 (or the pseudogene TRBV3-2) and TRBJ1-2; D is perhaps TRBD1 (5 bases). V was pared by 1 base and J by 5 bases, with 5 bases between. The CDR3 has 12 residues. The germline V gene has CDR1 LGHDT and CDR2 YNNKEL (reference sequence). DNA for the CDR3: TGTGCCAGCAGCCAAGGACAGTATGGCTACACCTTC. Its translation: CASSQGQYGYTF.

The V gene is TRBV10-3, the J gene TRBJ2-3, with 9 bases lining up with TRBD2. The CDR3 runs 15 residues. V was pared by 4 bases and J by 3 bases, with 5 bases of the junction left unmatched. Germline lookup yields CDR1 ENHRY and CDR2 SYGVKD. The CDR3 coding sequence is TGTGCCATCAGTGGGAGCGGGGGGAATACAGATACGCAGTATTTT. Amino acid sequence: CAISGSGGNTDTQYF.

The gene calls are TRBV21-1 and TRBJ1-5; TRBD1 is the table's D call and was not checked against the DNA. TRBV21-1 is designated a pseudogene. The CDR3 extends over 16 amino acids. The CDR3 region has the DNA TGTGCCAGCAGCAAAGACAGGACCTTAGGCAATCAGCCCCAGCATTTT. As protein: CASSKDRTLGNQPQHF.

The chain employs TRBV30 and TRBJ2-7, with D unresolved. Germline V CDR1 and CDR2: GTSNPN, SVGIG (reference sequence). V was pared by 0 bases and J by 2 bases, with 20 bases between. The CDR3 length is 17 residues. The CDR3, as DNA: TGTGCCTGGAGTGTTGACGGGCCCCGATTTGGCGCCTACGAGCAGTACTTC. It encodes CAWSVDGPRFGAYEQYF.

The genes are TRBV6-5 and TRBJ1-1; no reliable D call. This CDR3 is 12 amino acids long. Germline-derived CDR1 and CDR2 are MNHEY and SVGAGI. The germline V and J ends were trimmed by 8 bases and 2 bases, with 9 bases remaining between them. The CDR3 sequence is CASAGVNTEAFF. Here the CDR3 DNA reads TGTGCCAGCGCTGGCGTCAACACTGAAGCTTTCTTT.

V usage is TRBV19 and J usage is TRBJ1-2; 12 bases fit TRBD1. The V gene end was trimmed by 9 bases and the J gene end by 3 bases; junction bases not matched to a gene: 11. Germline loops: CDR1 LNHDA, CDR2 SQIVND (reference sequence). The length of the CDR3 is 16 residues. The CDR3 loop is CASRTPGQGAYYGYTF. CDR3 coding DNA: TGTGCCAGCAGAACGCCGGGACAGGGGGCTTACTATGGCTACACCTTC.

The chain couples TRBV6-6 to TRBJ2-5; perhaps D is TRBD1 or TRBD2 (6 bases each). Trimming removed 6 bases from V and 7 bases from J, with 18 bases in between. This CDR3 has 14 residues. Germline-derived CDR1 and CDR2 are MNHNY and SVGAGI (reference sequence). CDR3: CASRTGPSGRTQYF. The CDR3 DNA sequence: TGTGCCAGCAGGACAGGTCCTTCCGGGAGGACCCAGTACTTC.

The genes are TRBV20-1 and TRBJ2-7, with no clear D. V gave up 2 bases and J gave up 1 base, with 3 bases separating them. This CDR3 is 11 amino acids long. Germline V gene lookup returns CDR1 DFQATT and CDR2 SNEGSKA (reference sequence). CDR3 coding DNA: TGCAGTGCTAGAATTTCCTACGAGCAGTACTTC. Protein product: CSARISYEQYF.

This clone showed up just once. The chain couples TRBV5-5 to TRBJ1-2, with 10 bases aligning to TRBD1. Germline V lookup: CDR1 SGHKS, CDR2 YYEKEE (reference sequence). With V trimmed by 4 bases and J by 7 bases, 7 bases remained unmatched. The CDR3 sequence is 14 residues long. The CDR3 protein is CASSELRDRGGYTF. CDR3 in DNA: TGTGCCAGCAGCGAGCTTAGGGACAGGGGTGGCTACACCTTC.

V and J are TRBV19 and TRBJ1-1; the match to TRBD1 covers 7 bases. The CDR3 runs to 14 residues. The V segment lost 5 bases and the J segment 1 base; nucleotides outside the gene matches: 4. CDR1 and CDR2 (germline): LNHDA, SQIVND (reference sequence). CDR3 amino acids: CASSPTGRNTEAFF. For the CDR3, the DNA is TGTGCCAGTAGTCCGACAGGGAGGAACACTGAAGCTTTCTTT.

This clone is a singleton in its sample. This rearrangement joins TRBV10-3 to TRBJ1-5; no firm D call. Trimming removed 5 bases from V and 0 bases from J, with 11 bases in between. CDR1 and CDR2 (germline): ENHRY, SYGVKD. The CDR3 spans 15 residues. The CDR3 sequence is CAISFGTDSNQPQHF. The DNA of the CDR3 is TGTGCCATCAGTTTCGGTACTGATAGCAATCAGCCCCAGCATTTT.

The CDR3 region is CASSWTTSTDTQYF. In nucleotides, the CDR3 is TGTGCCAGCAGCTGGACTACTAGCACAGATACGCAGTATTTT. This chain links TRBV11-3 with TRBJ2-3, with TRBD2 as a possible D gene (6 bases). Germline values: CDR1 SGHNT, CDR2 YENEEA. Trimming shortened V by 4 bases and J by 0 bases, and 8 bases separated the two germline ends. The CDR3 has 14 residues.